This T cell receptor beta chain was captured in a study of neurological immune-mediated disorders. This clonotype was detected ten times or more. Its antigen is unknown. Via MiXCR, TCRdb re-called the 5' RACE reads, giving one row per CDR3 protein. In the table there are approximately 40,000 distinct CDR3 sequences, 3% to 4% of which are singletons. Overall study findings and caveats: One related-CDR3 cluster, found by phylogenetic grouping, held repertoires of 18 of 34 multiple sclerosis patients and is a possible signature.

Looked up from germline, CDR1 is LNHNV and CDR2 is YYDKDF (reference sequence). Trimming stripped 2 bases from V and 5 bases from J, with 9 bases between. This CDR3 spans 13 amino acids. The chain combines TRBV15 with TRBJ2-5; D perhaps matches TRBD2 (5 bases). The receptor was derived from a man aged 30 to 45 with multiple sclerosis. The sample consisted of PBMCs. The CDR3 region is CATSRSPSETQYF. The CDR3 DNA follows: TGTGCCACCAGCAGATCCCCTAGCGAGACCCAGTACTTC.